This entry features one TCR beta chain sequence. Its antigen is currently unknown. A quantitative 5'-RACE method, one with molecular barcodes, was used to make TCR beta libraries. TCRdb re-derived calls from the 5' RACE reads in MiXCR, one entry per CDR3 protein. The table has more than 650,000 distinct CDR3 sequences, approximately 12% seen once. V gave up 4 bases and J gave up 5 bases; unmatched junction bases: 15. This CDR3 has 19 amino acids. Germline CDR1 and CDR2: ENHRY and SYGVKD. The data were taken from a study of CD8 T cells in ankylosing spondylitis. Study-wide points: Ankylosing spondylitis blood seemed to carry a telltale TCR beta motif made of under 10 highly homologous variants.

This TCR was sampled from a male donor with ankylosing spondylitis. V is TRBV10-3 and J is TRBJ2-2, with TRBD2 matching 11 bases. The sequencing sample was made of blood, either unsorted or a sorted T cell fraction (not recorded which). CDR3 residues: CAISAQRTGLAALTGELFF. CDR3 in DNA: TGTGCCATCAGTGCGCAACGGACGGGACTAGCGGCACTAACCGGGGAGCTGTTTTTT.